This entry is about one T cell receptor (beta chain). The antigen is undetermined. The record originates from a study of cytomegalovirus exposure and HLA in healthy donors. The PCR ran on 60 Vbeta and 13 Jbeta primers. Sequencing used immunoSEQ multiplex PCR; TCRdb keeps in-frame clones, though not all of them. The sample includes under 200,000 clones, 86% of them seen just once. Study-wide points: Overall, roughly 150 TCR beta chains were annotated as cytomegalovirus-associated.

Germline loops: CDR1 ENHRY, CDR2 SYGVKD. CDR3 length: 10 amino acids. Trimming cost V 10 bases and J 5 bases; bases outside gene matches: 0. The sequencing sample was made of PBMCs. The chain recombines TRBV10-3 with TRBJ2-3, with 7 bases lining up with TRBD2. The sequence derives from a woman younger than 45 in good health and CMV-seronegative. The CDR3 DNA reads TGTGCCACTAGCGGAGATACGCAGTATTTT. Protein product: CATSGDTQYF.